The rows below give T cell receptor beta chains drawn from one sample of a study of T cell changes during pregnancy in multiple sclerosis. Libraries were prepared by immunoSEQ multiplex PCR; TCRdb keeps only in-frame clonotypes and omits some of them. Found here are approximately 43,000 clones, less than 95% of them singletons; the top ten hold 9% to 10%. Specimen: CD8+ T cells from peripheral blood mononuclear cells, collected in the first trimester of pregnancy. The receptor set was obtained from a female donor with multiple sclerosis, enrolled in a pregnancy study. Both conserved end residues are trimmed from each CDR3. Clone size, where shown, is once, few, many, or a class for clones that have expanded.

TRBV7-6 | - | ASSPGTGVGAF
TRBV19 | - | ASSRGTEDGGYT
TRBV5-6 | - | ASSLTRGWGNTEAF
TRBV9 | once | ASSHQEGTGLMNTEAF
TRBV4-3 | - | ASSQDLGGTGRGTEAF
TRBV5-8 | - | ASSLQGAEAF
TRBV5-1 | - | ASSLGQSEKLF
TRBV27 | - | ASSSLAGTQETQY
TRBV19 | - | ASSIAGVGNSPLH
TRBV9 | once | ASSNDNPYNEQF
TRBV5-6 | - | ASSLVLAIYEQY
TRBV7-9 | - | ASSLGYTGGHEQY
TRBV19 | - | ASSNGEGAVDGYT
TRBV2 | - | ASRGVVHEQF
TRBV27 | - | ASSLLGAGLAGHEQF
TRBV9 | - | ASSTQEIGFYEQY
TRBV7-8 | - | ASSTGGSANYGYT
TRBV5-5 | - | ASSWGDRAYNEQF
TRBV11-2 | - | ASSFHAPSNYEQY
TRBV2 | - | ANIDSADYEQY
TRBV11-2 | - | ASSLGPSSYNEQF
TRBV9 | - | ASSPQGGEETQY
TRBV7-8 | - | ASTRRQGADGTEAF
TRBV27 | - | ASSLIPGFNYGYT
TRBV27 | - | ASSSWDRGNEQY
TRBV27 | - | ASSLNLGHETQY
TRBV5-6 | - | ASSGDRGLWEQY
TRBV6-5 | - | ASRGLSPETQY
TRBV14 | - | ASSQWRTDTQY
TRBV29-1 | - | SVATGGGTDTQY
TRBV4-2 | - | ASSRSGAVTEAF
TRBV19 | - | ASSIEAGAPYEQY
TRBV19 | - | ASSIGGTSGSTDTQY
TRBV27 | - | ASSLGVSGGYEQY
TRBV27 | - | ASREGGSPLH
TRBV14 | - | ASSQVAFYNEQF
TRBV7-6 | - | ASSLGGGPGNEQF
TRBV5-4 | - | ASSPLAEETQY
TRBV7-3 | - | ASSTLTGNIRTDTQY
TRBV7-9 | once | ASSLGSGGYT